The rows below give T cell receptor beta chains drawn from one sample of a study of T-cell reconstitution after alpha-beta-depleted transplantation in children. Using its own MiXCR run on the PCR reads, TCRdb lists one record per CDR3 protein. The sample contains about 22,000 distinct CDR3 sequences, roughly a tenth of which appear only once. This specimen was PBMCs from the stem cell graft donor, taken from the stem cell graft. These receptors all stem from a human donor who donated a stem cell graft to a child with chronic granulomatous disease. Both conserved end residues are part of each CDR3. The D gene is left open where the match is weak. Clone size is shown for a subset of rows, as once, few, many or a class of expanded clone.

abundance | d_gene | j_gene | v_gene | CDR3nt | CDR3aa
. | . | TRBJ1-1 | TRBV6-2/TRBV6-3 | TGTGCCAGCAGTTACTCCCTCGGCGGGAACACTGAAGCTTTCTTT | CASSYSLGGNTEAFF
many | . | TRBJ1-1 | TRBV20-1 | TGCAGTGTCAACCCGACAGGTTACACTGAAGCTTTCTTT | CSVNPTGYTEAFF
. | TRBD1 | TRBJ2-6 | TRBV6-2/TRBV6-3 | TGTGCCAGCAGCCAACTTCGGACAGGGGTTGTGCCTGGGGCCAACGGCCTGACTTTC | CASSQLRTGVVPGANGLTF
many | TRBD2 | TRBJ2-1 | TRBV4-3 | TGCGCCAGCAGCCAACCCACTAGCGGGGGGGACAATGAGCAGTTCTTC | CASSQPTSGGDNEQFF
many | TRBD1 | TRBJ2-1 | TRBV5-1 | TGCGCCAGCAGAGAAGCAGGACAGGTCTACAATGAGCAGTTCTTC | CASREAGQVYNEQFF
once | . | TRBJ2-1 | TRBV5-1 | TGCGCCAGCAGCTTGGTAGGAGACAGCTATTACAATGAGCAGTTCTTC | CASSLVGDSYYNEQFF
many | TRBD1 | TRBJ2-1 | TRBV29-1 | TGCAGCGTTGAGGGACAGGGGTGGAATGAGCAGTTCTTC | CSVEGQGWNEQFF
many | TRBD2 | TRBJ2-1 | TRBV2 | TGTGCCGGCACGAACCCCGGGACTAGCGGGAGGAACTACAATGAGCAGTTCTTC | CAGTNPGTSGRNYNEQFF
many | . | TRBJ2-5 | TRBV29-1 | TGCAGCGTTCCTTGGGGGGTGGAGACCCAGTACTTC | CSVPWGVETQYF
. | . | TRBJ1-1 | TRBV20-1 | TGCAGTGCTATCCCCTCGATGGGACAACGCTATGAAGCTTTCTTT | CSAIPSMGQRYEAFF
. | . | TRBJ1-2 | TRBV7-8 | TGTGCCAGCAGTCCTACGGGGGGGAACGGCTACACCTTC | CASSPTGGNGYTF
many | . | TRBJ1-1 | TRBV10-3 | TGTGCCATCAGTGAGTTGGAGGACACTGAAGCTTTCTTT | CAISELEDTEAFF
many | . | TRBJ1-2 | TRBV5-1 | TGCGCCAGCAGCTTGGAGGCAGCCTATGGCTACACCTTC | CASSLEAAYGYTF
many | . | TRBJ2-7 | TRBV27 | TGTGCCAGCAGTTTGAACAGGGTGTACGAGCAGTACTTC | CASSLNRVYEQYF
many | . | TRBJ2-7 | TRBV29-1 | TGCAGCGTTGAAAGGACAGATACCTACGAGCAGTACTTC | CSVERTDTYEQYF
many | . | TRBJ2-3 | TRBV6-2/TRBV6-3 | TGTGCCAGCAGTGACAACCTCCCAGATACGCAGTATTTT | CASSDNLPDTQYF
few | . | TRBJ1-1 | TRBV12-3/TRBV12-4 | TGTGCCAGCAGTTTTAACCCGACCGGAACTGAAGCTTTCTTT | CASSFNPTGTEAFF
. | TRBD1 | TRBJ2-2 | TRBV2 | TGTGCCAGTGGGACAGGGGGCACCGGGGAGCTGTTTTTT | CASGTGGTGELFF
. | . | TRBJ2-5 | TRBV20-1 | TGCAGTGCAATCAATTCAGGGGATGGAGAGACCCAGTACTTC | CSAINSGDGETQYF
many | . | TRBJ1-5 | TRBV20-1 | TGCAGTGCTAGACCTCACCCACAAACTAGCAATCAGCCCCAGCATTTT | CSARPHPQTSNQPQHF
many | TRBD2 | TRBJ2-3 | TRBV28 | TGTGCCAGCAGCCCGACCCCGACTAGCGGGACTACAGATACGCAGTATTTT | CASSPTPTSGTTDTQYF
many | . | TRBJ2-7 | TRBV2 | TGTGCCAGCAGGCCTCGCGTTGGCTACGAGCAGTACTTC | CASRPRVGYEQYF
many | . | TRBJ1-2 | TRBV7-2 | TGTGCCAGCAGCTATCGGACGGATGGCTACACCTTC | CASSYRTDGYTF
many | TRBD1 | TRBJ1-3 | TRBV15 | TGTGCCACCAGCAGAGATTATATGACAGGGGGCGAAGGAAACACCATATATTTT | CATSRDYMTGGEGNTIYF
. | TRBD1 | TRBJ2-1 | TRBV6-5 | TGTGCCAGCAGTTACCGTGGGGACAGTAACTACAATGAGCAGTTCTTC | CASSYRGDSNYNEQFF
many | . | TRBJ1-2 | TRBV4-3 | TGCGCCAGCAGCCAAGAGACCGGGGCAGCCTTTTCTTATGGCTACACCTTC | CASSQETGAAFSYGYTF
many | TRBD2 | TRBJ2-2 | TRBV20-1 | TGCAGTGCTAGAGATCCTAGCGGGAGGGACACCGGGGAGCTGTTTTTT | CSARDPSGRDTGELFF
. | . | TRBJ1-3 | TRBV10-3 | TGTACCATCAGTTTGCCCTCCGGGACTTCGATGTCCGGAAACACCATATATTTT | CTISLPSGTSMSGNTIYF
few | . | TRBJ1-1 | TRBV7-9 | TGTGCCAGCAGCTTAGGTCAGGGGCCCTTGAACACTGAAGCTTTCTTT | CASSLGQGPLNTEAFF
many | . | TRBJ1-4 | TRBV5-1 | TGCGCCAGCAGCTTGGGACAGGCCTTTGAAAAACTGTTTTTT | CASSLGQAFEKLFF
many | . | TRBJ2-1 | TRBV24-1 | TGTGCCACCAGTGATTTGAGCCTAGCAGCTAACAATGAGCAGTTCTTC | CATSDLSLAANNEQFF
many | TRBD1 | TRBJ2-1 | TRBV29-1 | TGCAGCGTTGAGGGACAGAGCCTATACAATGAGCAGTTCTTC | CSVEGQSLYNEQFF
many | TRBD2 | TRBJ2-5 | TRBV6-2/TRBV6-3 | TGTGCCAGCAGTAACTCCAGACTAGCTTTAGGAGAGACCCAGTACTTC | CASSNSRLALGETQYF
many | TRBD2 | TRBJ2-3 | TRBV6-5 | TGTGGGACTAGCGGGTATCTCACAGATACGCAGTATTTT | CGTSGYLTDTQYF
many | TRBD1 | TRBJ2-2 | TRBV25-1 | TGTGCCAGCAGAGTTCGCCAGGGGGCCGGGGAGCTGTTTTTT | CASRVRQGAGELFF
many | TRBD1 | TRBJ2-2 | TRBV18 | TGTGCCAGCTCACCCCTTCCAACGGGACAGGGAGCGAACACCGGGGAGCTGTTTTTT | CASSPLPTGQGANTGELFF
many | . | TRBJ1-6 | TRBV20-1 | TGCAGTGCTCGACTCAGGGGTTCCTATAATTCACCCCTCCACTTT | CSARLRGSYNSPLHF
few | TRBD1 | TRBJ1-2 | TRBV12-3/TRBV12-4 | TGTGCCAGCAGCTCTAACAGGGGGCAGATTGGCTACACCTTC | CASSSNRGQIGYTF
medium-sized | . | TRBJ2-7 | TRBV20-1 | TGCAGTGCTAGAGATGTTCACAGTACTACTATCTACGAGCAGTACTTC | CSARDVHSTTIYEQYF
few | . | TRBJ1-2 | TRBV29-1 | TGCAGCGTTGAGCAGGGTTTTGGGGGCTACACCTTC | CSVEQGFGGYTF
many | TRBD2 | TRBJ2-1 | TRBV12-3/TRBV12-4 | TGTGCCAGCAGCATAGCGGGTTCAAGGGAGCAGTTCTTC | CASSIAGSREQFF
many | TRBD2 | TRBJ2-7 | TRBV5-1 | TGCGCCAGCAGCTTGGGGCGGGAGAGCTACGAGCAGTACTTC | CASSLGRESYEQYF
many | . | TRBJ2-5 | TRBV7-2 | TGTGCCAGCAGTGTAGGGTGGGCGGACCAAGAGACCCAGTACTTC | CASSVGWADQETQYF
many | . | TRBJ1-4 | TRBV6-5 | TGTGCCAGCAGCTATGAAGGGGGGAATGAAAAACTGTTTTTT | CASSYEGGNEKLFF